Listed here are 2 T cell receptor beta chains from one sample, sequenced in a study of vaccination effects on CD4 cells after COVID-19 (dated by TCRdb to between 2021 and 2024). Their antigen targets remain unknown. In the ViraFEST assay, PBMC were stimulated with viral peptide pools, and TCR sequencing was then used to find antigen-specific CD4+ T cell clonotypes based on their expansion. After less than eleven days of culture, CD4+ T cells were isolated with the EasySep CD4+ T cell isolation kit. Each participant received two doses of an mRNA SARS-CoV-2 vaccine, either BNT162b2 or mRNA-1273. The method behind the library was the immunoSEQ multiplex PCR assay. TCRdb holds this immuneACCESS table with in-frame rearrangements only. Some clones are missing; in checked studies, unresolved V genes explain under half, and the rest has no known cause. For this sample there are approximately 28,000 clones; 80% to 85% appear just once. The biggest ten clones account for about 5% of the sample.

Sequencing used CD4+ T cells from PBMCs cultured with SARS-CoV-2 spike peptides, obtained after COVID-19 vaccination. The cell subset or site tag for this specimen amounts to: SARS-CoV-2 spike overlapping peptide pool stimulation. The receptors were gathered from a human donor who received a COVID-19 vaccine. Some clones in this sample may be carry-over from other donors' samples.

This sequence joins TRBV18 and TRBJ2-5; D gene unclear. V was pared by 2 bases and J by 5 bases, with 21 bases between. This CDR3 is 17 amino acids long. Germline CDR1 is KGHSH and CDR2 is LQKENI. Written as DNA, the CDR3 is TGTGCCAGCTCACCATATCGTGGGCAGAACCTCCAGGAGACCCAGTACTTC. This gives the protein CASSPYRGQNLQETQYF.

V and J are TRBV3-1 (or the pseudogene TRBV3-2) and TRBJ1-2; 9 nucleotides line up with TRBD1. From germline, CDR1 is LGHDT and CDR2 YNNKEL (reference sequence). Unmatched junction bases numbered 3, after V lost 4 bases and J lost 3 bases. CDR3 size: 14 residues. In DNA form, the CDR3 reads TGTGCCAGCAGCCGACAGGGGGTGGACTATGGCTACACCTTC. It yields the protein CASSRQGVDYGYTF.